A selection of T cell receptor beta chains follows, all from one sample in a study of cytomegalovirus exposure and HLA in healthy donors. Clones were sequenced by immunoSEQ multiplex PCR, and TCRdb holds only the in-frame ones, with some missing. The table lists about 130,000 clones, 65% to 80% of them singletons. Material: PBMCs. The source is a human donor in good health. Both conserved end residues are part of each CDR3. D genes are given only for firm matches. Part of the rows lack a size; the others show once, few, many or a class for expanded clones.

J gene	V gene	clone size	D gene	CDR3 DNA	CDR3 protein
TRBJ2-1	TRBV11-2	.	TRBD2	TGTGCCAGCAGTAGTAGCGGGGGGCCACGGAGCTACAATGAGCAGTTCTTC	CASSSSGGPRSYNEQFF
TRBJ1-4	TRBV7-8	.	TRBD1	TGTGCCAGCAGCTTATCGACAGGGTTTGAAAAACTGTTTTTT	CASSLSTGFEKLFF
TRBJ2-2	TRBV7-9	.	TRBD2	TGTGCCAGCAGCCGACAAACTAGCGGGGTTGCCACCGGGGAGCTGTTTTTT	CASSRQTSGVATGELFF
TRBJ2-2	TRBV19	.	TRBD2	TGTGCCAGTAGTTGGCTAGCGGGTCCCGGGGAGCTGTTTTTT	CASSWLAGPGELFF
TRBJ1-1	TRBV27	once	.	TGTGCCAGCAGTTTATTTTCCTCGAACACTGAAGCTTTCTTT	CASSLFSSNTEAFF
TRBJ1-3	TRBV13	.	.	TGTGCCAGCAGCTTGGGGAGCTCTGGAAACACCATATATTTT	CASSLGSSGNTIYF
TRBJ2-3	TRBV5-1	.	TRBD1	TGCGCCAGCAGCCCCCAGGGGGGCACAGATACGCAGTATTTT	CASSPQGGTDTQYF
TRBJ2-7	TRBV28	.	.	TGTGCCAGCAGGGATTCCCACGGGCTGGGGAGGGAGCAGTACTTC	CASRDSHGLGREQYF
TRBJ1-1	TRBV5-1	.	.	TGCGCCAGCACTTATGGGGAGGGGGGGACTAGCACTGAAGCTTTCTTT	CASTYGEGGTSTEAFF
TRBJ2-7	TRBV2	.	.	TGTGCCAGCCTTACAGGGAGGGGGTACGAGCAGTACTTC	CASLTGRGYEQYF
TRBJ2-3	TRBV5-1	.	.	TGCGCCAGCGGCGGCGGGGAAAACACAGATACGCAGTATTTT	CASGGGENTDTQYF
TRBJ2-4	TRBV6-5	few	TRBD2	TGTGCCAGCAGTCACGGGACTAGGTGGAACTTC	CASSHGTRWNF
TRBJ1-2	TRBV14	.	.	TGTGCCAGCAGCCGAAAGGGGTACGACTACACCTTC	CASSRKGYDYTF
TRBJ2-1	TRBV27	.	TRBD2	TGTGCCAGCACTACCGGGACTAGTAACAATGAGCAGTTCTTC	CASTTGTSNNEQFF
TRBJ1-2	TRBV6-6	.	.	TGTGCCAGCAGGCCGGGGGGAGGTCCCTGGGATGGCTACACCTTC	CASRPGGGPWDGYTF
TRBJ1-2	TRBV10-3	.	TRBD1	TGTGCCACCGATCTGGCTACAGGGGATGGCTACACCTTC	CATDLATGDGYTF
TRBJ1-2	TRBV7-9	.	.	TGTGCCAGCAGCCCGACGGGGGATGGCTACACCTTC	CASSPTGDGYTF
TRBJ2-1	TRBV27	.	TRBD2	TGTGCCAGCAGTTTGCGGGGGGGAAGCTACAATGAGCAGTTCTTC	CASSLRGGSYNEQFF
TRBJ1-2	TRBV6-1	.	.	TGTGCCAGCAACAGGGATGGAAACTATGGCTACACCTTC	CASNRDGNYGYTF
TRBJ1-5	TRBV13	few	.	TGTGCCAGCAGCTTAGGCCGAGGGAATCAGCCCCAGCATTTT	CASSLGRGNQPQHF
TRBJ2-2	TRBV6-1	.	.	TGTGCCAGCAGATCAGGGGTTGGCACCGGGGAGCTGTTTTTT	CASRSGVGTGELFF
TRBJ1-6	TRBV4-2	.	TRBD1	TGTGCCAGCAGCCGCGGACAGGGTGAAAATTCACCCCTCCACTTT	CASSRGQGENSPLHF
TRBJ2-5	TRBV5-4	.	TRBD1	TGTGCCAGCAGCTTCCCCGGGACAGGGAATCAAGAGACCCAGTACTTC	CASSFPGTGNQETQYF
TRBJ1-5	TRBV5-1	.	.	TGCGCCAGCAGCTTACGAGATAGCAATCAGCCCCAGCATTTT	CASSLRDSNQPQHF
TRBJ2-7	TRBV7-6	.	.	TGTGCCAGCAGCCTAGGTAGGACAGACCTCTGGGAGCAGTACTTC	CASSLGRTDLWEQYF